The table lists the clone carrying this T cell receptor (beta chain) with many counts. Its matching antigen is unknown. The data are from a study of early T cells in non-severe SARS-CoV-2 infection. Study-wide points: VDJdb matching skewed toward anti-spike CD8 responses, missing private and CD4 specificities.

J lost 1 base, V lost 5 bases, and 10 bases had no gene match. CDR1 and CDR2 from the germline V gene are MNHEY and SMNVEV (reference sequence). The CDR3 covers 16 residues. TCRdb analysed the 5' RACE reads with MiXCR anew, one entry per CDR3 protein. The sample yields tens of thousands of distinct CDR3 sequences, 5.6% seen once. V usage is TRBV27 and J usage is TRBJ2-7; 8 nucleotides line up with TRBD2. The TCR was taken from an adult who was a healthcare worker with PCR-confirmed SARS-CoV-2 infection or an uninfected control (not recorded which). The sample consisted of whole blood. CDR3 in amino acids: CASSPTGTRESYEQYF. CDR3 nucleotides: TGTGCCAGCAGTCCCACCGGGACTAGAGAATCCTACGAGCAGTACTTC.